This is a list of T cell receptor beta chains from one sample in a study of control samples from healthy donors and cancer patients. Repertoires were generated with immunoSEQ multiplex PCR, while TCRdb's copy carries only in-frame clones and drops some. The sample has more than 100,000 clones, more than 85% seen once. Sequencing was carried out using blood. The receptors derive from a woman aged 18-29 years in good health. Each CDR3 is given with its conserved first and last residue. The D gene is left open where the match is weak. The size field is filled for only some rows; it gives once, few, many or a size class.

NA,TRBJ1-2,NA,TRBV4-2,CASSQVDRMGGYTF,TGTGCCAGCAGCCAAGTCGACAGAATGGGTGGCTACACCTTC
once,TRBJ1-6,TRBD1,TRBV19,CASSILDRRNSPLHF,TGTGCCAGTAGTATCTTGGACAGGAGGAATTCACCCCTCCACTTT
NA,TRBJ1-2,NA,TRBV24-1,CATSDPNSGPENLLGYTF,TGTGCCACCAGTGATCCCAACTCCGGGCCGGAGAACCTTCTCGGCTACACCTTC
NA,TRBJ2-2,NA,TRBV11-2,CASSLVSRPTPRSGELFF,TGTGCCAGCAGCTTAGTCTCTCGTCCAACGCCGCGCAGCGGGGAGCTGTTTTTT
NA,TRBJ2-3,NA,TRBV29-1,CSVEDLRDTKQSTDTQYF,TGCAGCGTTGAAGACCTCAGGGACACCAAACAGAGCACAGATACGCAGTATTTT
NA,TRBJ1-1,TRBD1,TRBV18,CASSPKRRTGVDTEAFF,TGTGCCAGCTCACCTAAACGACGGACAGGGGTAGACACTGAAGCTTTCTTT
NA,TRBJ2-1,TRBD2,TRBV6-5,CASSYTSGYNEQFF,TGTGCCAGCAGTTACACTAGCGGCTACAATGAGCAGTTCTTC
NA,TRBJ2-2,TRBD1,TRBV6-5,CASRSGTGGGGELFF,TGTGCCAGCAGATCCGGGACAGGGGGCGGCGGGGAGCTGTTTTTT
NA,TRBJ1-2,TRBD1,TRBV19,CATTPGQGANGYTF,TGTGCCACCACCCCGGGGCAGGGGGCGAATGGCTACACCTTC
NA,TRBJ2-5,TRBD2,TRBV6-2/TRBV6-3,CASSRLAGGPGGTQYF,TGTGCCAGCAGCCGACTAGCGGGGGGCCCGGGGGGGACCCAGTACTTC
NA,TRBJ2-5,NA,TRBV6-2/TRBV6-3,CASSYFFEGGQETQYF,TGTGCCAGCAGTTACTTTTTTGAGGGGGGCCAAGAGACCCAGTACTTC
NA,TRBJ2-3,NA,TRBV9,CASSEAANPTDTQYF,TGTGCCAGCAGTGAGGCGGCCAACCCCACAGATACGCAGTATTTT
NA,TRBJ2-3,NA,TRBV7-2,CASSLVGPTDTQYF,TGTGCCAGCAGCCTAGTTGGACCTACAGATACGCAGTATTTT
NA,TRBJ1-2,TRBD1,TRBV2,CASIPHRGANYGYTF,TGTGCCAGCATCCCCCACAGGGGAGCTAACTATGGCTACACCTTC
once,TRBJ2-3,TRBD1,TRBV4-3,CASSQEQIQGANTDTQYF,TGCGCCAGCAGCCAAGAACAGATCCAGGGGGCCAACACAGATACGCAGTATTTT
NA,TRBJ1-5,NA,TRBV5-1,CASSLSGGADQPQHF,TGCGCCAGCAGCTTGTCTGGTGGGGCAGATCAGCCCCAGCATTTT
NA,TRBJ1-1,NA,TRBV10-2,CASRRDEGEAFF,TGCGCCAGCAGGAGGGATGAGGGTGAAGCTTTCTTT
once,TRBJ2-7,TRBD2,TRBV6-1,CASSDPGTRGYEQYF,TGTGCCAGCAGTGACCCGGGGACTAGGGGATACGAGCAGTACTTC
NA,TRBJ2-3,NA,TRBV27,CASSLWGTDTQYF,TGTGCCAGCAGTTTATGGGGCACAGATACGCAGTATTTT
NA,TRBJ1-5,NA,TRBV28,CASSLFGGDQPQHF,TGTGCCAGCAGTTTATTTGGGGGCGACCAGCCCCAGCATTTT
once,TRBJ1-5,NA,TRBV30,CAWSAGPNNQPQHF,TGTGCCTGGAGTGCCGGGCCAAACAATCAGCCCCAGCATTTT
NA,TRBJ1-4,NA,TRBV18,CASSLNLQASNEKLFF,TGTGCCAGCTCACTGAACTTACAGGCCTCTAATGAAAAACTGTTTTTT
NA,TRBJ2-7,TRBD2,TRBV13,CASSPGLAGGHYEQYF,TGTGCCAGCAGCCCCGGACTAGCGGGAGGCCACTACGAGCAGTACTTC
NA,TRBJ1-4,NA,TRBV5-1,CASSLQASSNEKLFF,TGCGCCAGCAGCTTACAGGCGTCAAGTAATGAAAAACTGTTTTTT
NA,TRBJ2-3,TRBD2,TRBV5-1,CASRPGLAFPDTQYF,TGCGCCAGCAGGCCGGGACTAGCCTTCCCAGATACGCAGTATTTT
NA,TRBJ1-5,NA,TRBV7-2,CASSLESGGYNQPQHF,TGTGCCAGCAGCTTAGAGTCCGGGGGTTACAATCAGCCCCAGCATTTT
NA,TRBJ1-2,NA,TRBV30,CAWSTGSDGYTF,TGTGCCTGGAGTACGGGGTCGGACGGCTACACCTTC
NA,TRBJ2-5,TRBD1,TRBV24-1,CATSDPPRTGDETQYF,TGTGCCACCAGTGACCCCCCTCGGACAGGGGATGAGACCCAGTACTTC
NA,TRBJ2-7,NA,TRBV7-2,CASSFHQASYEQYF,TGTGCCAGCAGCTTCCATCAGGCCTCCTACGAGCAGTACTTC
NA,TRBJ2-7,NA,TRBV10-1,CASSPGVRGYEQYF,TGCGCCAGCAGCCCGGGAGTCCGTGGCTACGAGCAGTACTTC
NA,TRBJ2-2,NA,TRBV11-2,CASSLRVPGELFF,TGTGCCAGCAGCTTAAGGGTTCCCGGGGAGCTGTTTTTT
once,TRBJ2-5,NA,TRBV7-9,CASSLDLDSQETQYF,TGTGCCAGCAGCTTAGATTTGGACAGCCAAGAGACCCAGTACTTC
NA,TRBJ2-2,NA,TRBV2,CASSVRATGTGELFF,TGTGCCAGCAGTGTGAGGGCTACAGGGACCGGGGAGCTGTTTTTT
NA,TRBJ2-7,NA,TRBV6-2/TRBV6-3,CASSYGRGPGEQYF,TGTGCCAGCAGTTACGGGCGCGGACCTGGCGAGCAGTACTTC
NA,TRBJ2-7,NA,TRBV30,CAFTTPTYEQYF,TGTGCCTTCACGACTCCGACCTACGAGCAGTACTTC
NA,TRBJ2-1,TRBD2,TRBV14,CASSQERSGRIDEQFF,TGTGCCAGCAGCCAAGAAAGAAGCGGGAGGATCGATGAGCAGTTCTTC
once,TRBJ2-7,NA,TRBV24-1,CATKKPLPLKLGYEQYF,TGTGCCACCAAAAAGCCACTCCCACTCAAACTCGGCTACGAGCAGTACTTC
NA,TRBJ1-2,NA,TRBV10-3,CAISESKRVYGYTF,TGTGCCATCAGTGAGTCGAAAAGAGTCTATGGCTACACCTTC
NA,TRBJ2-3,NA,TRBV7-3,CASSLTSADTQYF,TGTGCCAGCAGCTTAACGTCAGCAGATACGCAGTATTTT
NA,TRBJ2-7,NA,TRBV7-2,CASSLSPQGIAYEQYF,TGTGCCAGCAGCCTCTCCCCCCAGGGGATCGCCTACGAGCAGTACTTC
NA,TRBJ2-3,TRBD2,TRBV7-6,CASSLTGGGDTQYF,TGTGCCAGCAGCTTAACGGGAGGAGGTGATACGCAGTATTTT
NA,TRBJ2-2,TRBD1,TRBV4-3,CASSQDPQPGQGNTGELFF,TGCGCCAGCAGCCAAGATCCCCAACCGGGACAGGGGAACACCGGGGAGCTGTTTTTT
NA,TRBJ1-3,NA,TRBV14,CASSRRQSSGNTIYF,TGTGCCAGCAGCCGGAGGCAGAGCTCTGGAAACACCATATATTTT
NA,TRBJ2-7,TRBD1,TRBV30,CAWSGTGNEQYF,TGTGCCTGGAGTGGGACAGGGAACGAGCAGTACTTC
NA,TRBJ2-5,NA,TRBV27,CASRSTWGIASETQYF,TGTGCCAGCAGATCGACCTGGGGTATAGCGTCAGAGACCCAGTACTTC